The next 4 T cell receptor beta chains were all read from a single sample in a study of CD4+ T cells in melanoma. Sequencing was performed with immunoSEQ multiplex PCR; in TCRdb, only in-frame clones are kept and a portion is missing. The sample includes some 4,000 clones, roughly 73% of them seen just once. The material sequenced was tumor tissue. The receptors come from a human donor with melanoma.

The chain uses TRBV6-6 and TRBJ1-5; D is uncertain. Trimming removed 7 bases from V and 2 bases from J, with 9 bases in between. This CDR3 spans 13 amino acids. CDR1 MNHNY and CDR2 SVGAGI come from the germline V gene (reference sequence). CDR3 sequence reads: CASTPGGNQPQHF. In DNA form, the CDR3 reads TGTGCCAGCACCCCAGGCGGCAATCAGCCCCAGCATTTT.

J is TRBJ2-1 and V is TRBV19; D not resolved. Looked up from germline, CDR1 is LNHDA and CDR2 is SQIVND (reference sequence). Trimming pared 1 base from V and 3 bases from J, leaving 4 bases between. There are 13 residues in the CDR3. The CDR3 nucleotides are TGTGCCAGTAGTATAGGGCGCTACAATGAGCAGTTCTTC. Protein: CASSIGRYNEQFF.

The rearrangement links TRBV27 to TRBJ2-7; 8 bases fit TRBD2. Germline loops: CDR1 MNHEY, CDR2 SMNVEV (reference sequence). This CDR3 comprises 15 residues. V lost 6 bases to trimming and J lost 5 bases; unmatched junction nucleotides: 12. CDR3 in DNA: TGTGCCAGCAGAACGTCAGCGGGAGCGACCCACGAGCAGTACTTC. Translation gives CASRTSAGATHEQYF.

The gene calls are TRBV7-6 and TRBJ2-3, with 7 bases fitting TRBD1. CDR3 length: 15 residues. The trim removed 1 base at V and 3 bases at J, leaving 4 bases unmatched. Germline CDR1 is SGHVS and CDR2 is FNYEAQ. The CDR3, as DNA: TGTGCCAGCAGCTTAGTACAGGGGATTACAGATACGCAGTATTTT. Its protein is CASSLVQGITDTQYF.